The 9 T cell receptor beta chains below were found in one sample sequenced in a study of PD-1 blockade in classical Hodgkin lymphoma. After autologous stem cell transplantation all patients relapsed, and prior brentuximab vedotin exposure differed between cohorts. Assay: immunoSEQ multiplex PCR; the TCRdb copy retains only in-frame clones and omits some. The sample consists of roughly 34,000 clones, less than 85% of them appearing once. Sequencing was performed on peripheral blood mononuclear cells (PBMCs), taken before the second cycle of nivolumab. These receptors were collected from a human donor with classical Hodgkin lymphoma.

The chain recombines TRBV5-1 with TRBJ1-1; unclear D gene. The CDR3 length is 14 residues. Trimming stripped 1 base from V and 4 bases from J, with 11 bases between. Germline V lookup: CDR1 SGHRS, CDR2 YFSETQ. The CDR3 reads CASSLSGRATEAFF. CDR3 DNA: TGCGCCAGCAGCTTGTCCGGGCGGGCCACTGAAGCTTTCTTT.

The V and J genes are TRBV27 and TRBJ2-7, with 9 bases aligning to TRBD1. The germline V gene has CDR1 MNHEY and CDR2 SMNVEV (reference sequence). V lost 8 bases, J lost 5 bases, and 7 bases stayed unmatched. CDR3 length: 13 residues. Here the CDR3 DNA reads TGTGCCAGCGGCCTGGGACAGGGCCACGAGCAGTACTTC. Translation: CASGLGQGHEQYF.

J is TRBJ2-3 and V is TRBV19; tentatively, D is TRBD1 (6 bases). CDR1 and CDR2 from the germline V gene are LNHDA and SQIVND (reference sequence). The CDR3 runs 14 residues. V lost 5 bases and J 0 bases, leaving 9 bases between the germline ends. The CDR3 DNA follows: TGTGCCAGTAGTGTCACAGGGAGCACAGATACGCAGTATTTT. Translation: CASSVTGSTDTQYF.

V and J are TRBV7-9 and TRBJ1-1; 9 positions match TRBD1. Per the germline V gene, CDR1 is SEHNR and CDR2 is FQNEAQ (reference sequence). This CDR3 is built from 15 residues. V lost 5 bases and J lost 0; bases outside the gene matches: 4. The CDR3, as DNA: TGTGCCAGCAGCCTTGGGACAGGGATGAACACTGAAGCTTTCTTT. Residues: CASSLGTGMNTEAFF.

This chain connects TRBV14 to TRBJ2-2; D may be TRBD1 (5 bases). Germline-derived CDR1 and CDR2 are SGHDN and FVKESK. V was shortened by 4 bases and J by 0 bases, with 12 bases between the two germline ends. This CDR3 has 16 residues. The CDR3 region is CASSPPTASNTGELFF. For the CDR3, the DNA is TGTGCCAGCAGCCCGCCGACAGCATCGAACACCGGGGAGCTGTTTTTT.

This clone was seen many times. This chain links TRBV13 with TRBJ2-7; TRBD1 is a possible D gene (6 bases). The length of the CDR3 is 14 residues. V lost 1 base and J 2 bases, leaving 9 bases between the germline ends. Germline V gene data show CDR1 as PRHDT and CDR2 as FYEKMQ (reference sequence). CDR3 residues: CASSLAGQPYEQYF. CDR3 DNA: TGTGCCAGCAGCTTAGCTGGACAGCCCTACGAGCAGTACTTC.

The chain is built from TRBV18 and TRBJ2-7; TRBD2 matches 10 bases. The CDR3 loop spans 17 amino acids. J was trimmed by 2 bases and V by 3 bases; bases with no gene match: 10. Germline-derived CDR1 and CDR2 are KGHSH and LQKENI. The CDR3 bases are TGTGCCAGCTCACCCCGAGCGGGGGGGGTTTCGGCCTACGAGCAGTACTTC. Translation: CASSPRAGGVSAYEQYF. Combining the CDR3 with reference TRBV18 and TRBJ2-7 gives the whole variable domain NAGVMQNPRHLVRRRGQEARLRCSPMKGHSHVYWYRQLPEEGLKFMVYLQKENIIDESGMPKERFSAEFPKEGPSILRIQQVVRGDSAAYFCASSPRAGGVSAYEQYFGPGTRLTVT.

V usage is TRBV9 and J usage is TRBJ2-3, with D possibly matching TRBD2 (7 bases). V was clipped by 3 bases and J by 4 bases, with 21 bases between them. Germline CDR1 is SGDLS and CDR2 is YYNGEE. The CDR3 runs 17 residues. As DNA, the CDR3 is TGTGCCAGCAGCGCAAGAGGCGACGGGGGGCGCCCAGATACGCAGTATTTT. This sequence encodes CASSARGDGGRPDTQYF.

There are a few counts of this clone. The chain couples TRBV10-3 to TRBJ1-2; 7 bases map to TRBD1. CDR1 is ENHRY and CDR2 is SYGVKD in the germline V gene. J was trimmed by 3 bases and V by 2 bases; bases with no gene match: 3. CDR3 size: 14 residues. The CDR3 DNA reads TGTGCCATCAGTGAGGTACAGGGGCACTATGGCTACACCTTC. Translating it yields CAISEVQGHYGYTF.